The T cell receptor beta chain described here comes from a study of blood T cells in healthy people across ages. Through a sample-barcoded 5' primer and a J-beta primer mix, a second PCR was run for 7 to 11 cycles. MiXCR, applied by TCRdb to the 5' RACE reads, yields one record per CDR3 protein. Found here are roughly 800,000 distinct CDR3 sequences, approximately 25% of them singletons; the top ten hold 9.4%. Germline CDR1 and CDR2: SGHTA and FQGNSA. The CDR3 length is 16 residues. V dropped 5 bases and J dropped 6; count of bases not matched to a gene: 8. The data were also submitted as part of a second study, on T cells of mothers and their children.

The sequence came from a boy aged 5-17 years in good health. The source material was blood. The rearrangement joins TRBV7-2 to TRBJ2-5, with 14 bases lining up with TRBD2. The CDR3 region has the DNA TGTGCCAGCAGCCCCGGGGGACTAGCGGGGGTGCAGACCCAGTACTTC. It specifies CASSPGGLAGVQTQYF.